This TCR gamma chain was recorded in a study of human gamma delta and Vdelta1 T cells. In regard to this clone: TCRdb pairs this DNA with a much larger clone's protein that differs at residue 5, likely a read error; the protein shown was translated from the DNA.

TCRdb reanalysed the PCR reads with CATT. This sample yields about 980 gamma-chain clones, of which 4.1% are seen a single time; about 65% belongs to the top ten. Germline trimming cut 4 bases from V and 10 bases from J; bases unmatched to any gene: 7. The germline gives CDR1 GITISATS, CDR2 ISYDGTV (reference sequence). CDR3 length: 11 residues. V gene TRGV9 combines with J gene TRGJ1 or TRGJ2. The source is a human donor in good health. The sequenced sample consisted of naive CD27+ Vdelta1 gamma-delta T cells from blood. The CDR3: CALWDVGKKLF. DNA of the CDR3: TGTGCCTTGTGGGATGTTGGCAAGAAACTCTTT.